The TCR beta chain described here comes from a study of beta chain features in type 1 diabetes. General observations from the study: Among patients with Type 1 diabetes, TCRB CDR3s were moderately but significantly shorter in every one of the four CD4+ subsets.

Investigators reverse transcribed all isolated RNA, so they sequenced expressed TCRB transcripts. Clones were sequenced by immunoSEQ multiplex PCR, and TCRdb holds only the in-frame ones, with some missing. The sample contains a few hundred thousand clones, around 12% of which appear only once. Remarks on this clone: Its antigen is still unknown.

Germline V gene lookup returns CDR1 KGHSH and CDR2 LQKENI. This CDR3 contains 12 residues. Sequenced material: naive CD4+ T cells from blood. The J gene is TRBJ2-5, the V gene TRBV18; maybe TRBD1 (5 bases). The J call is in doubt because the DNA end fits TRBJ2-7 better. This receptor was taken from a woman aged 18-29 years with type 1 diabetes. The DNA of the CDR3 is TGTGCCAGCTCACAGGGGTCCTACGAGCAGTACTTC. Translated, it gives CASSQGSYEQYF.